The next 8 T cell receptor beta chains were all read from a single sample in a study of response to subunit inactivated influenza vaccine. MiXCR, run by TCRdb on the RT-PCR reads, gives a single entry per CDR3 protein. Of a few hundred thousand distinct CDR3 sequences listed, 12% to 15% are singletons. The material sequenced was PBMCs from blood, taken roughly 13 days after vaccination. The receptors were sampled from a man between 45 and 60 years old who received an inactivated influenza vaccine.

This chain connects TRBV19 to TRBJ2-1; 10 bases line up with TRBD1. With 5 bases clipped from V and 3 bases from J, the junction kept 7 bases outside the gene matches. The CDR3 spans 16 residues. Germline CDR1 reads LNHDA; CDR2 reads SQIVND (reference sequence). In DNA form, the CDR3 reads TGTGCCAGTAGTCTCGGACAGGGGGAGCTCTACAATGAGCAGTTCTTC. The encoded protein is CASSLGQGELYNEQFF.

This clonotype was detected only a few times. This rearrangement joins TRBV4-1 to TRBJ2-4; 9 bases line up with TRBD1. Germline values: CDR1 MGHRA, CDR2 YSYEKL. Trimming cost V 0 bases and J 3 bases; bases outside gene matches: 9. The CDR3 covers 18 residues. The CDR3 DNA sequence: TGCGCCAGCAGCCAAGATCCGGGACAGGGTTTGGGCAAAAACATTCAGTACTTC. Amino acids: CASSQDPGQGLGKNIQYF.

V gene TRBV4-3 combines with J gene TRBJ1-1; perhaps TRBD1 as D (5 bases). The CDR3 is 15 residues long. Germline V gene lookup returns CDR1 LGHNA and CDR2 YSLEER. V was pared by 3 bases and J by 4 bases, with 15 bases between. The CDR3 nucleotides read TGCGCCAGCAGCCAGCCCCGGGCGGGGGGCACTGAAGCTTTCTTT. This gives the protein CASSQPRAGGTEAFF.

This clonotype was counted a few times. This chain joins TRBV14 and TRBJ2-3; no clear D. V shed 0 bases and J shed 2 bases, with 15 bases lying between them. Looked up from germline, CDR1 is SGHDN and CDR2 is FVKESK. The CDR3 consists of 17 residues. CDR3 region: CASSQENLEETTDTQYF. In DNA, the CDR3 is TGTGCCAGCAGCCAAGAGAACCTAGAAGAAACCACAGATACGCAGTATTTT.

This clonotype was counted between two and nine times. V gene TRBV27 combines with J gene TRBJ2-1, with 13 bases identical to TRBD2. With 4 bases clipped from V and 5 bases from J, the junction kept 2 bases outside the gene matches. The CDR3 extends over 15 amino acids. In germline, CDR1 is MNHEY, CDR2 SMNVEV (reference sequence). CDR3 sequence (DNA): TGTGCCAGCAGTTCGGGACTAGCGGGACACAATGAGCAGTTCTTC. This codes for CASSSGLAGHNEQFF.

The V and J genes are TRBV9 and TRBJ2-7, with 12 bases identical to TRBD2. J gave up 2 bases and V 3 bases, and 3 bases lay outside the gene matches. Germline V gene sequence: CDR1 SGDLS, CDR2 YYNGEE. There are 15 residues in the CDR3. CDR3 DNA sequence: TGTGCCAGCAGCGCAGGACTAGCGGGAACCTACGAGCAGTACTTC. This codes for CASSAGLAGTYEQYF.

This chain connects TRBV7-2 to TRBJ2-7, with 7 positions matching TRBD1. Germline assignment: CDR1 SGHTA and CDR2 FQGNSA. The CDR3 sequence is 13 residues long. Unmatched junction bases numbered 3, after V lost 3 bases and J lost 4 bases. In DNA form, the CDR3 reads TGTGCCAGCAGCTTCGGGACAGAGTACGAGCAGTACTTC. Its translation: CASSFGTEYEQYF. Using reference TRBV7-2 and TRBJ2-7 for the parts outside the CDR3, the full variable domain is GAGVSQSPSNKVTEKGKDVELRCDPISGHTALYWYRQSLGQGLEFLIYFQGNSAPDKSGLPSDRFSAERTGGSVSTLTIQRTQQEDSAVYLCASSFGTEYEQYFGPGTRLTVT.

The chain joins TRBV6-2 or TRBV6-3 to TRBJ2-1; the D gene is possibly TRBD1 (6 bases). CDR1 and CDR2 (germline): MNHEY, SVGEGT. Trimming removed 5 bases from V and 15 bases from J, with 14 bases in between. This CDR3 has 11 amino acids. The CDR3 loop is CASSMGHGPFF. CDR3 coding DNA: TGTGCCAGCAGTATGGGACATGGCCCGTTCTTC.